This T cell receptor (beta chain) is from a study of T-cell memory formation after mild COVID-19. Study at large: The TCR clusters were mostly specific to one donor. Overall study findings and caveats: Researchers found some responding clones in pre-infection memory, a sign that cross-reactive memory joined.

This CDR3 has 17 amino acids. Germline lookup yields CDR1 MNHEY and CDR2 SVGAGI. With V trimmed by 1 base and J by 4 bases, 2 bases remained unmatched. The authors produced TCR alpha and TCR beta cDNA libraries with sample barcodes and UMIs by 5'RACE using constant-segment primers. One entry per CDR3 protein results from TCRdb running MiXCR on the 5' RACE reads. The sample includes around 310,000 distinct CDR3 sequences, 20% to 25% seen only once; the top ten take under 25%. This clonotype was found a few times. Its antigen is currently unknown. This sequence joins TRBV6-5 and TRBJ2-2; 14 nucleotides match TRBD2. The receptor was derived from a man aged 18 to 30 who had mild COVID-19 (a few samples of this study predate the infection). Cell type and time point are not known. The sequenced sample consisted of PBMCs or a T cell subset sorted from them (not recorded which). The CDR3 loop is CASSYLGLAGATGELFF. In nucleotides, the CDR3 is TGTGCCAGCAGTTACTTGGGACTAGCGGGGGCCACCGGGGAGCTGTTTTTT.